This T cell receptor beta chain derives from a study of shared clonotypes between healthy human individuals. Naive-designated CD8 cells lacked CD45RO, were positively enriched for CCR7, and omitted terminally differentiated effector memory CD45RA+ cells. The CDR3 extends over 13 amino acids. Germline V gene data show CDR1 as MNHEY and CDR2 as SMNVEV (reference sequence). Between the trimmed V and J ends, which lost 2 bases and 7 bases, there was a span of 9 bases. Roughly 27,000 T cell genomes, or about 200 ng DNA, went into the sorted-subset replicate PCRs. The table came from immunoSEQ multiplex PCR; TCRdb's copy has only in-frame clones and leaves some out. The sample lists roughly 590,000 clones; around 95% were seen once.

This receptor was obtained from a woman in her 30s in good health. The sequencing input was naive CD8+ T cells sorted from blood. The chain recombines TRBV27 with TRBJ2-1; no clear D. The CDR3 protein is CASSLELTNEQFF. CDR3 bases: TGTGCCAGCAGTTTAGAACTGACAAATGAGCAGTTCTTC.